This T cell receptor (beta chain) was identified during a study of molecular identifiers for immune sequencing clone quantification. A note on this clonotype: The target antigen is unknown.

TCRdb re-called the PCR reads with MiXCR, one entry per CDR3 protein. The top ten clones hold around 0.86% of a sample with some 650,000 distinct CDR3 sequences, approximately 20% of them seen once. General observations from the study: Clonotypes topping 20 RNA copies carried over 97% of effector molecules but under 1% of naive ones.

Trimming cost V 0 bases and J 2 bases, with 11 bases left between them. Germline CDR1 reads DFQATT; CDR2 reads SNEGSKA (reference sequence). The CDR3 is made up of 15 amino acids. The source of this sequence is a human donor in good health. Some libraries in this study had Jurkat cell RNA spiked in. What was sequenced was naive CD8+ T cells from blood, with Jurkat cell RNA spiked in. Specified subset: FACS-sorted CD8+CD4-CCR7+CD45RA+ naive T cells. V gene TRBV20-1 combines with J gene TRBJ1-3; a possible D gene is TRBD1 (6 bases). The CDR3 sequence is CSARDRAGAGNTIYF. CDR3 sequence (DNA): TGCAGTGCTAGAGATCGAGCAGGGGCTGGAAACACCATATATTTT.